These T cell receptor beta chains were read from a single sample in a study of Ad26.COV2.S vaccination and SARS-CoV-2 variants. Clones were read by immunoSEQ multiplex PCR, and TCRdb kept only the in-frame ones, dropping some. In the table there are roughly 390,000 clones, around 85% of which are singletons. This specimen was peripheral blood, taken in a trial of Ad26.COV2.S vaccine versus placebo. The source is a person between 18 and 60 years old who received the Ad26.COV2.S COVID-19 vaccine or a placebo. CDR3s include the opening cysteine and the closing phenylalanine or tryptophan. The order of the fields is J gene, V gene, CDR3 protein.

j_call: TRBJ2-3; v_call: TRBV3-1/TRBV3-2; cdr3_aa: CASRGLTDTQYF
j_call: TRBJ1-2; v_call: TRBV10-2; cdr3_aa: CASSSQGIYGYTF
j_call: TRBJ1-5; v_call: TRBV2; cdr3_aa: CASRMTVSNQPQHF
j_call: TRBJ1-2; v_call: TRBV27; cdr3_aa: CASRSGTEFSYGYTF
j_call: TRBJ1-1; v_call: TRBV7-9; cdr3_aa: CASSLAYEDTEAFF
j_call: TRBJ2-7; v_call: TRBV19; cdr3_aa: CASSTGTSYEQYF
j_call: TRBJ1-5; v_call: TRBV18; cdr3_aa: CASSLQGGQPQHF
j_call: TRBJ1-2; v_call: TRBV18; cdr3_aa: CASSPKEGYTF
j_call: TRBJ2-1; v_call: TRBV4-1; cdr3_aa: CASSQGGGRANNEQFF
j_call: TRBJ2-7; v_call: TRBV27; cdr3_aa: CASRDGQGPEQYF
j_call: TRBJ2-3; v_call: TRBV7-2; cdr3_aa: CASSTQRGSRDTQYF
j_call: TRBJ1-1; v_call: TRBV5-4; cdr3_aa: CASSLGVLNTEAFF
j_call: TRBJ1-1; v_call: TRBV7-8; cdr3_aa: CASSLASMNTEAFF
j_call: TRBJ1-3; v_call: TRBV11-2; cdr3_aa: CASSLVDSKRNTIYF
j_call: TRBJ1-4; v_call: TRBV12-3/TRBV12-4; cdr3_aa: CASRVFNNEKLFF
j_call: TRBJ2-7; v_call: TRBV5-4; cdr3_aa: CASSLDPGRDEQYF
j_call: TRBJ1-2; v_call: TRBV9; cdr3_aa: CASSGDRTSGYGYTF
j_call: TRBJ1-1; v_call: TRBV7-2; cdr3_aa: CASKLDTNTEAFF
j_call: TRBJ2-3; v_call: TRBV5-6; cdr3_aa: CASSSLGTSGGTDTQYF
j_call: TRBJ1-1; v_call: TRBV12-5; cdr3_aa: CASGLVAVRGAITEAFF
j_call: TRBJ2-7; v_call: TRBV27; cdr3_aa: CASKPYHGLAEQYF
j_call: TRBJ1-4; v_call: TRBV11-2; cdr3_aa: CASSLDRDNEKLFF
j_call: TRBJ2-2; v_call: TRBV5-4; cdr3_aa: CASSFRGGSGELFF
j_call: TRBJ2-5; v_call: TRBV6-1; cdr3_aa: CASSERLETQYF
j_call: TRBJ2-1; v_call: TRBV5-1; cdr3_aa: CASAPGRHEQFF
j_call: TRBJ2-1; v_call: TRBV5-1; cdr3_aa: CASSLTSGARSYNEQFF
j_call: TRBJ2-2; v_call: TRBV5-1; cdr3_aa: CASSRGDRVDAGELFF
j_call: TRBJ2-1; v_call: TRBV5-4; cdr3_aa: CASSLLGLGHNEQFF
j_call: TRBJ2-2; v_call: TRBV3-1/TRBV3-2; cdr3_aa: CASSQHGELFF
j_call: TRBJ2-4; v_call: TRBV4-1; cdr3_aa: CASSQGQGYNIQYF
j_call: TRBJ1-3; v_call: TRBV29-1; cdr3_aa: CSVAAPRGDSRDTIYF
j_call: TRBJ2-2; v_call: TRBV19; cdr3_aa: CASSGAAGTGELFF
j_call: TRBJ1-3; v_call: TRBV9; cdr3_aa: CASSGGGSPQSPGNTIYF
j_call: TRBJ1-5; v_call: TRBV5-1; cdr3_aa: CASSPGGLGQPQHF
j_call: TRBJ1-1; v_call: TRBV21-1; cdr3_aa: CASSLTPGSSNTEAFF
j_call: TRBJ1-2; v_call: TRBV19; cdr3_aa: CASSNSDRGERRAYGYTF
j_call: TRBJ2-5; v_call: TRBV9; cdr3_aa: CASSVGTSGFQETQYF
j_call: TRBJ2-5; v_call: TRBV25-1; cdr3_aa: CASSDITGGLGTQYF
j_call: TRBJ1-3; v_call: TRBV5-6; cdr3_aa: CASSLVETGYLGNTIYF
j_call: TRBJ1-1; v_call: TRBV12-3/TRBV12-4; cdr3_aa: CASSNRRNTEAFF
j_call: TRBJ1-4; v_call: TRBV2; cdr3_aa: CASRAGQSTLGEKLFF
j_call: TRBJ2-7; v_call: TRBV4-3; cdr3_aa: CASSQDSGSYEQYF
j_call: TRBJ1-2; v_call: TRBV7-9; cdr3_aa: CASSLGNLYGYTF
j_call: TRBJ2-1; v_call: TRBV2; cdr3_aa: CARDLPVPGTGGREQFF